The rows below give T cell receptor beta chains drawn from one sample of a study of blood T cell repertoires in COVID-19. Sequencing was performed with immunoSEQ multiplex PCR; in TCRdb, only in-frame clones are kept and a portion is missing. Counted here are just under 85,000 clones, roughly 86% occurring once; the ten biggest clones make up around 7.8%. Sequences were obtained from peripheral blood. These receptors all stem from an elderly man with active or convalescent COVID-19. Each CDR3 is given with its conserved first and last residue. D genes are given only for firm matches. Where a row states a size, it is once, few, many or the class of an expanded clone; other rows omit it.

j_gene: TRBJ1-6
d_gene: -
v_gene: TRBV12-3/TRBV12-4
abundance: -
CDR3nt: TGTGCCAGCAGGAGGACAGATAATTCACCCCTCCACTTT
CDR3aa: CASRRTDNSPLHF

j_gene: TRBJ1-3
d_gene: TRBD1
v_gene: TRBV7-4
abundance: -
CDR3nt: TGTGCCAGCAGCAACAGACAGGGAGCCTCTGGAAACACCATATATTTT
CDR3aa: CASSNRQGASGNTIYF

j_gene: TRBJ1-4
d_gene: -
v_gene: TRBV24-1
abundance: -
CDR3nt: TGTGCCACCAGCAGGGGTGGAACTAATGAAAAACTGTTTTTT
CDR3aa: CATSRGGTNEKLFF

j_gene: TRBJ2-1
d_gene: -
v_gene: TRBV24-1
abundance: -
CDR3nt: TGTGCCACCAGTGATCCTCCGCCGGGGGATGAGCAGTTCTTC
CDR3aa: CATSDPPPGDEQFF

j_gene: TRBJ1-3
d_gene: TRBD1
v_gene: TRBV4-1
abundance: -
CDR3nt: TGCGCCAGCAGCCAAGCAGGGGGTTCTGGAAACACCATATATTTT
CDR3aa: CASSQAGGSGNTIYF

j_gene: TRBJ1-1
d_gene: -
v_gene: TRBV5-5
abundance: -
CDR3nt: TGTGCCAGCAGCTTGTCGGTGTCTGAAGCTTTCTTT
CDR3aa: CASSLSVSEAFF

j_gene: TRBJ2-1
d_gene: -
v_gene: TRBV24-1
abundance: -
CDR3nt: TGTGCCACCAGTGATTTCGGTGCGGGTCACAATGAGCAGTTCTTC
CDR3aa: CATSDFGAGHNEQFF

j_gene: TRBJ2-4
d_gene: TRBD1
v_gene: TRBV9
abundance: once
CDR3nt: TGTGCCAGCAGCGGGGACAGGCGTCAGGACATTCAGTACTTC
CDR3aa: CASSGDRRQDIQYF

j_gene: TRBJ1-3
d_gene: -
v_gene: TRBV9
abundance: -
CDR3nt: TGTGCCAGCAGCGCCGGGGTCGGCGGGCTCTCTGGAAACACCATATATTTT
CDR3aa: CASSAGVGGLSGNTIYF

j_gene: TRBJ2-1
d_gene: -
v_gene: TRBV19
abundance: -
CDR3nt: TGTGCCAGTAGTATTGGAGGGTACAATGAGCAGTTCTTC
CDR3aa: CASSIGGYNEQFF

j_gene: TRBJ1-5
d_gene: -
v_gene: TRBV19
abundance: -
CDR3nt: TGTGCCAGTACTCCAATAGGGGAAAGGGTAGGTCAGCCCCAGCATTTT
CDR3aa: CASTPIGERVGQPQHF

j_gene: TRBJ2-2
d_gene: -
v_gene: TRBV19
abundance: -
CDR3nt: TGTGCCAGTAGTACAGGGGGAGGTAACGGGGAGCTGTTTTTT
CDR3aa: CASSTGGGNGELFF

j_gene: TRBJ2-1
d_gene: -
v_gene: TRBV4-1
abundance: -
CDR3nt: TGCGCCAGCAGCCAAGGGGTAATAGGCGGTGATGAGCAGTTCTTC
CDR3aa: CASSQGVIGGDEQFF

j_gene: TRBJ1-2
d_gene: TRBD1
v_gene: TRBV5-1
abundance: -
CDR3nt: TGCGCCAGCAGCGGGGGACAGGGAATCTATGGCTACACCTTC
CDR3aa: CASSGGQGIYGYTF

j_gene: TRBJ1-5
d_gene: -
v_gene: TRBV6-5
abundance: -
CDR3nt: TGTGCCAGCAGTTACACCACAGGGTCGGATCAGCCCCAGCATTTT
CDR3aa: CASSYTTGSDQPQHF

j_gene: TRBJ1-5
d_gene: -
v_gene: TRBV27
abundance: once
CDR3nt: TGTGCCAGCAGTTTAAGGGGCCAGGGATCAAGTCAGCCCCAGCATTTT
CDR3aa: CASSLRGQGSSQPQHF

j_gene: TRBJ1-1
d_gene: -
v_gene: TRBV5-1
abundance: -
CDR3nt: TGCGCCAGCAGCTCGGAGATGAACACTGAAGCTTTCTTT
CDR3aa: CASSSEMNTEAFF

j_gene: TRBJ2-1
d_gene: -
v_gene: TRBV29-1
abundance: -
CDR3nt: TGCAGCGTTGTGAGGAGGACGGAAAATGAGCAGTTCTTC
CDR3aa: CSVVRRTENEQFF

j_gene: TRBJ1-5
d_gene: -
v_gene: TRBV9
abundance: once
CDR3nt: TGTGCCAGCAGCGCCCGAGGCGATCTAAGCAATCAGCCCCAGCATTTT
CDR3aa: CASSARGDLSNQPQHF

j_gene: TRBJ2-6
d_gene: TRBD1
v_gene: TRBV5-1
abundance: -
CDR3nt: TGCGCCAGCAGCAGCTCTAAGAAGTCCGGGACAGGAAGTGGGGCCAACGTCCTGACTTTC
CDR3aa: CASSSSKKSGTGSGANVLTF